These T cell receptor beta chains were read from a single sample in a study of control samples from healthy donors and cancer patients. Method: immunoSEQ multiplex PCR; TCRdb's copy keeps in-frame clones and lacks some. Here the sample spans about 78,000 clones, about 89% being singletons. The material sequenced was blood. The receptors derive from a woman in her sixties or seventies in good health. CDR3s include the opening cysteine and the closing phenylalanine or tryptophan. The D gene is left open where the match is weak. The size of a clone is reported for some rows only, either as once, few or many, or as a class for expanded clones.

d_call	j_call	clone_size	v_call	cdr3_nt	cdr3_aa
TRBD2	TRBJ2-3	NA	TRBV9	TGTGCCAGCAGCCCAGAACTAGCGGGAGGGGCAGATACGCAGTATTTT	CASSPELAGGADTQYF
NA	TRBJ1-5	NA	TRBV28	TGTGCCAGCAGTTTACAGGGGAAGCGTCAGCCCCAGCATTTT	CASSLQGKRQPQHF
NA	TRBJ2-1	NA	TRBV29-1	TGCAGCGTTGAAAGGGCCAATGAGCAGTTCTTC	CSVERANEQFF
NA	TRBJ2-3	NA	TRBV5-4	TGTGCCAGCAGTTCAATGAGTTCGGGCACGCAGTATTTT	CASSSMSSGTQYF
NA	TRBJ1-1	once	TRBV2	TGTGCCAGCAGTGATCCTGGAGGAAACAGGAGGTCGGTGGAAGCTTTCTTT	CASSDPGGNRRSVEAFF
TRBD2	TRBJ2-3	NA	TRBV27	TGTGCCAGCAGTTTAGCGGGACTAGCAGATACGCAGTATTTT	CASSLAGLADTQYF
NA	TRBJ2-1	NA	TRBV9	TGTGCCAGCAGCGTAGCGGGGGACCACTACAATGAGCAGTTCTTC	CASSVAGDHYNEQFF
TRBD1	TRBJ2-1	NA	TRBV15	TGTGCCACCAGCAGCCAGGGACAGGGGGCCCCCTACAATGAGCAGTTCTTC	CATSSQGQGAPYNEQFF
NA	TRBJ2-2	once	TRBV5-1	TGCGCCAGCAGCCGACATGACAGGAACACCGGGGAGCTGTTTTTT	CASSRHDRNTGELFF
TRBD2	TRBJ2-5	NA	TRBV4-1	TGCGCCAGCAGCAAGGGGGTAGCGGGGCCAGAGACCCAGTACTTC	CASSKGVAGPETQYF
NA	TRBJ2-3	NA	TRBV14	TGTGCCAGCAGCCGAAGGACTCCGGAGAGCACAGATACGCAGTATTTT	CASSRRTPESTDTQYF
NA	TRBJ1-5	NA	TRBV29-1	TGCAGCGTTGAAGTCTATAGCAATCAGCCCCAGCATTTT	CSVEVYSNQPQHF
NA	TRBJ2-6	NA	TRBV19	TGTGCCAGTGGGGGCACCTGGGGGCCCGGGGCCAACGTCCTGACTTTC	CASGGTWGPGANVLTF
NA	TRBJ1-1	once	TRBV7-9	TGTGCCAGCAGCTTAGGTGCAGGGAGGGACACTGAAGCTTTCTTT	CASSLGAGRDTEAFF
NA	TRBJ2-7	few	TRBV5-1	TGCGCCAGCAGACCTTCAGGGGGGTACTACGAGCAGTACTTC	CASRPSGGYYEQYF